This T cell receptor (beta chain) is drawn from a study of blood T cell repertoires in COVID-19. Study background: T cells, B-cell-depleted T cells, or PBMCs supplied cDNA or gDNA.

V was pared by 6 bases and J by 3 bases, with 4 bases of the junction left unmatched. The germline CDR1 and CDR2 sequences are MNHEY and SVGAGI. The CDR3 contains 15 residues. Method: immunoSEQ multiplex PCR; TCRdb's copy keeps in-frame clones and lacks some. This sample carries around 250,000 clones, 80% to 85% of them seen once, and the ten largest clones take 3.4%. The chain is built from TRBV6-5 and TRBJ2-1; 11 nucleotides agree with TRBD1. The source material was peripheral blood. The receptor was derived from a woman between 18 and 29 years old with acute or convalescent COVID-19. DNA for the CDR3: TGTGCCAGCAGCCCCGGGACAGGGGGCTACAATGAGCAGTTCTTC. Translating gives CASSPGTGGYNEQFF.